This TCR beta chain was profiled in a study of blood T cell repertoires in COVID-19. Across the whole study: The origin of the acute and convalescent COVID-19 samples was the United States, Italy and Spain. Sample material is recorded as cDNA or gDNA derived from T cells, B-cell-depleted T cells, or PBMCs.

This clone was seen more than once but under ten times. Looked up from germline, CDR1 is MGHRA and CDR2 is YSYEKL. This CDR3 region has 15 residues. Trimming left V 4 bases short and J 8 bases short, with 17 bases between. Methods used by the authors: It was from reference gene primer amplification that nucleated cell counts were estimated. Produced via immunoSEQ multiplex PCR; TCRdb's table is partial and in-frame only. That table supplies the V and J calls and clone size; D and trimming were determined from the DNA. The sample has roughly 220,000 clones, approximately 80% seen once. Recruited during active infection, patients (from Seattle) were subsequently followed longitudinally.

This chain joins TRBV4-1 and TRBJ2-2; D gene uncertain. The sequence derives from a woman at least 80 years old with COVID-19, enrolled during active disease. Sequencing was performed on peripheral blood. The CDR3: CASSRVGYIGGELFF. Here the CDR3 DNA reads TGCGCCAGCAGCCGAGTAGGCTACATCGGGGGGGAGCTGTTTTTT.